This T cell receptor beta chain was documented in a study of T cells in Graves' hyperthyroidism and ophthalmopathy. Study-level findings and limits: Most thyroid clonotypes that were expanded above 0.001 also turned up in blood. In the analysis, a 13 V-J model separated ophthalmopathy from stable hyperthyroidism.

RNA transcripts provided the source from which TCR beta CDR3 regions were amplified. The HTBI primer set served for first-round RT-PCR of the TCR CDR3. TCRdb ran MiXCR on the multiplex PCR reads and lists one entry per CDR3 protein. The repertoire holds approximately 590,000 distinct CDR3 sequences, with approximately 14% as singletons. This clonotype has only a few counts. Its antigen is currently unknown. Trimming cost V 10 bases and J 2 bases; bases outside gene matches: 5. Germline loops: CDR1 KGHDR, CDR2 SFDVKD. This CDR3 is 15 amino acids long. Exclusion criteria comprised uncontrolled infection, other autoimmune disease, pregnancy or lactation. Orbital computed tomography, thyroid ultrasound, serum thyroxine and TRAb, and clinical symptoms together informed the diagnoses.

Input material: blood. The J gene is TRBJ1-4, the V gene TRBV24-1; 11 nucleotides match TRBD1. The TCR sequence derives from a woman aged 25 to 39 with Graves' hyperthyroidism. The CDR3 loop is CATLDRGRTNEKLFF. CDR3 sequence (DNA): TGTGCCACGTTGGACAGGGGGCGGACTAATGAAAAACTGTTTTTT.